One sample yielded the 17 T cell receptor beta chains listed below, sequenced in a study of T cells in tuberculosis. The data were produced by immunoSEQ multiplex PCR, yet TCRdb's version contains in-frame clones alone and is incomplete. Of about 34,000 clones listed, under 98% are singletons. Sequencing input: PBMCs. The receptors were sampled from a donor between 10 and 35 years old with latent tuberculosis or without tuberculosis infection.

CDR3 loop: CASSAIPTGELFF. The DNA for the CDR3 is TGTGCCAGCAGTGCGATTCCCACCGGGGAGCTGTTTTTT. V gene TRBV6-5 combines with J gene TRBJ2-2; no firm D call. CDR3 length: 13 amino acids. From germline, CDR1 is MNHEY and CDR2 SVGAGI. V lost 5 bases, J lost 4 bases, and 8 bases lay in between.

The rearrangement uses TRBV5-1 and TRBJ1-2; tentative D call: TRBD1 (6 bases). This CDR3 has 18 amino acids. CDR1 and CDR2 (germline): SGHRS, YFSETQ. Between the trimmed V and J ends, which lost 1 base and 3 bases, there was a span of 22 bases. DNA for the CDR3: TGCGCCAGCAGCTTGACGGCCCCTGGACAGAATACATACTATGGCTACACCTTC. It specifies CASSLTAPGQNTYYGYTF. Drawing the rest from reference TRBV5-1 and TRBJ1-2, the complete variable domain is KAGVTQTPRYLIKTRGQQVTLSCSPISGHRSVSWYQQTPGQGLQFLFEYFSETQRNKGNFPGRFSGRQFSNSRSEMNVSTLELGDSALYLCASSLTAPGQNTYYGYTFGSGTRLTVV.

This chain joins TRBV9 and TRBJ2-7, with TRBD2 identical over 14 bases. The CDR3 is 15 residues long. V shed 4 bases and J 5 bases; nucleotides not matched to a gene: 5. Per germline, CDR1 SGDLS and CDR2 YYNGEE. In nucleotides, the CDR3 is TGTGCCAGCAGCTTAGGACTAGCGGGAGGAGACGAGCAGTACTTC. It codes for CASSLGLAGGDEQYF.

The count of this clone is one. The chain has TRBV18 and TRBJ1-1, with a weak D call TRBD1 (6 bases). CDR1 and CDR2 (germline): KGHSH, LQKENI. Trimming stripped 5 bases from V and 4 bases from J, with 11 bases between. The CDR3 sequence is 13 residues long. The DNA for the CDR3 is TGTGCCAGCTCAGCGCAGGGGATCACTGAAGCTTTCTTT. Translating it yields CASSAQGITEAFF.

The V and J genes are TRBV6-6 and TRBJ1-4, with no clear D. The germline V gene encodes CDR1 MNHNY and CDR2 SVGAGI (reference sequence). The CDR3 contains 16 residues. Trimming removed 2 bases from V and 4 bases from J, with 14 bases in between. The CDR3 loop is CASSYGTQANNEKLFF. The CDR3 region has the DNA TGTGCCAGCAGTTACGGTACCCAAGCTAATAATGAAAAACTGTTTTTT.

V gene TRBV6-4 combines with J gene TRBJ2-3; 12 bases are shared with TRBD2. V dropped 3 bases and J dropped 5; count of bases not matched to a gene: 3. There are 15 residues in the CDR3. Germline V CDR1 and CDR2: MRHNA, SNTAGT. CDR3 sequence reads: CASSERGLAGDTQYF. The CDR3 coding sequence is TGTGCCAGCAGTGAGCGGGGACTAGCGGGAGATACGCAGTATTTT.

The chain employs TRBV10-2 and TRBJ1-1; no reliable D call. This CDR3 is built from 14 residues. CDR1 and CDR2 (germline): WSHSY, SAAADI. The V and J ends lost 0 bases and 5 bases respectively, with 10 bases between them. This chain's CDR3 is CASSESLWETEAFF. DNA for the CDR3: TGCGCCAGCAGTGAGTCCCTTTGGGAGACTGAAGCTTTCTTT.

CDR3 bases: TGTGCCAGCAGCCAACAACGAGAAGGGGCCGGGGAGCTGTTTTTT. Encoded protein: CASSQQREGAGELFF. J is TRBJ2-2 and V is TRBV14; possibly TRBD1 for D (5 bases). V was pared by 2 bases and J by 6 bases, with 13 bases between. There are 15 residues in the CDR3. Germline CDR1 is SGHDN and CDR2 is FVKESK.

The genes are TRBV2 and TRBJ2-5; 7 nucleotides agree with TRBD1. With 7 bases clipped from V and 0 bases from J, the junction kept 5 bases outside the gene matches. The germline V gene encodes CDR1 SNHLY and CDR2 FYNNEI. The CDR3 length is 14 residues. The CDR3 DNA follows: TGTGCCAGCATACGGGACAGAAACCAAGAGACCCAGTACTTC. As protein: CASIRDRNQETQYF.

This clone has just one count. The chain carries TRBV5-1 and TRBJ1-3; no reliable D call. Trimming stripped 0 bases from V and 4 bases from J, with 14 bases between. Germline V gives CDR1 SGHRS, CDR2 YFSETQ. The CDR3 loop spans 16 amino acids. CDR3 amino acids: CASSLVGPRVGNTIYF. In DNA form, the CDR3 reads TGCGCCAGCAGCTTGGTCGGTCCGAGGGTAGGAAACACCATATATTTT.

The chain has TRBV29-1 and TRBJ2-3; weak D call: TRBD2 (6 bases). Germline values: CDR1 SQVTM, CDR2 ANQGSEA. The CDR3 runs to 14 residues. V was cut by 3 bases and J by 3 bases, with 13 bases left in between. The CDR3 DNA follows: TGCAGCGTTGAGGAGGGGATGTGGACAGATACGCAGTATTTT. Translating it yields CSVEEGMWTDTQYF.

The genes are TRBV28 and TRBJ2-4; the D gene is possibly TRBD2 (5 bases). CDR3 length equals 18 residues. CDR1 is MDHEN and CDR2 is SYDVKM in the germline V gene. V lost 3 bases to trimming and J lost 0 bases, with 18 bases between them. CDR3 DNA sequence: TGTGCCAGCAGTTTTGGTCGCGGGCGGGCTGCAGCCAAAAACATTCAGTACTTC. Translation gives CASSFGRGRAAAKNIQYF.

J is TRBJ2-1 and V is TRBV18; 9 bases align to TRBD2. The CDR3 is made up of 15 amino acids. Trimming cost V 3 bases and J 9 bases; bases outside gene matches: 9. The germline V gene encodes CDR1 KGHSH and CDR2 LQKENI. The CDR3 sequence is CASSPGLASKGEQFF. The CDR3 DNA is TGTGCCAGCTCACCCGGACTAGCGTCCAAGGGTGAGCAGTTCTTC.

V is TRBV5-1 and J is TRBJ1-4, with 7 bases that match TRBD1. The CDR3 is 15 amino acids. Germline V lookup: CDR1 SGHRS, CDR2 YFSETQ. V dropped 4 bases and J dropped 4; count of bases not matched to a gene: 7. The CDR3: CASSEYDRDNEKLFF. DNA of the CDR3: TGCGCCAGCAGCGAGTACGACAGGGATAATGAAAAACTGTTTTTT.

This clone was recorded once. The chain joins TRBV6-1 to TRBJ2-1, with 9 bases fitting TRBD2. CDR3 length equals 15 residues. The V gene's germline CDR1 is MNHNS and CDR2 SASEGT. J gave up 6 bases and V 7 bases, and 10 bases lay outside the gene matches. The CDR3, as DNA: TGTGCCAGCATCCACGCGACTAGCGGCTTCAATGAGCAGTTCTTC. Protein product: CASIHATSGFNEQFF.

This clone was seen only a few times. The chain is built from TRBV4-1 and TRBJ2-1, with 10 bases fitting TRBD1. V lost 2 bases and J lost 8; bases outside the gene matches: 6. Looked up from germline, CDR1 is MGHRA and CDR2 is YSYEKL. This CDR3 is built from 15 residues. The CDR3 DNA follows: TGCGCCAGCAGCCAATGGACAGGGGGTATGGATGAGCAGTTCTTC. Protein: CASSQWTGGMDEQFF.

The chain uses TRBV2 and TRBJ2-1; D perhaps matches TRBD1 (6 bases). CDR3 length: 13 amino acids. V dropped 3 bases and J dropped 4 bases, with 7 bases sitting between them. Germline assignment: CDR1 SNHLY and CDR2 FYNNEI. CDR3 protein: CASSEDSYNEQFF. CDR3 nucleotides: TGTGCCAGCAGTGAGGACAGTTACAATGAGCAGTTCTTC.